The present T cell receptor beta chain was sequenced within a study of control samples from healthy donors and cancer patients. The repertoire was sequenced with immunoSEQ multiplex PCR; TCRdb's copy has only in-frame clones and lacks some. The table lists 150,000 to 200,000 clones, around 90% of them singletons, with 0.68% in the top ten. The length of the CDR3 is 13 residues. CDR1 MNHEY and CDR2 SMNVEV come from the germline V gene (reference sequence). Trimming took off 7 bases at V and 5 bases at J, with 9 bases between the two ends. The V gene is TRBV27, the J gene TRBJ1-6; the D is unclear. This clonotype originated in a woman in her 30s in good health. Sequencing input: blood. In nucleotides, the CDR3 is TGTGCCAGCACCACCGACCATAATTCACCCCTCCACTTT. Amino acids: CASTTDHNSPLHF.